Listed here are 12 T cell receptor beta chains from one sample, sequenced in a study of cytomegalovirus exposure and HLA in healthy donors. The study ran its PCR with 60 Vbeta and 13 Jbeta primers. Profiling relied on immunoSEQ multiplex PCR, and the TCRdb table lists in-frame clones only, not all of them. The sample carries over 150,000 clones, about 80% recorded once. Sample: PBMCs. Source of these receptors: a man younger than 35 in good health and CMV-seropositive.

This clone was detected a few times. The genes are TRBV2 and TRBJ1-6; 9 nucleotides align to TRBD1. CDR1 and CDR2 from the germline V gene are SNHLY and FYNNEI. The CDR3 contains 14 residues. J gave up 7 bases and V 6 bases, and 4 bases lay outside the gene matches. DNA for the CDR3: TGTGCCAGCAGGGGGGGACAGGGAAATTCACCCCTCCACTTT. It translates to CASRGGQGNSPLHF. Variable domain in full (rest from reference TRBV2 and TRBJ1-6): EPEVTQTPSHQVTQMGQEVILRCVPISNHLYFYWYRQILGQKVEFLVSFYNNEISEKSEIFDDQFSVERPDGSNFTLKIRSTKLEDSAMYFCASRGGQGNSPLHFGNGTRLTVT.

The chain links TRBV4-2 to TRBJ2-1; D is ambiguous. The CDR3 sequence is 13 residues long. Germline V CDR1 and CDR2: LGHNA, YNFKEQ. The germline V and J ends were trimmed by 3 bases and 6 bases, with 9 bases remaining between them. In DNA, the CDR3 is TGTGCCAGCAGCCAGGTCAGGATCAATGAGCAGTTCTTC. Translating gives CASSQVRINEQFF.

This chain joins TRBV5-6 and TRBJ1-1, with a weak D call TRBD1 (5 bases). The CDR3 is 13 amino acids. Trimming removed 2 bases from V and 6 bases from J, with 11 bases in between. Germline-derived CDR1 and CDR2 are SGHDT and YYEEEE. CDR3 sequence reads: CASSFSGYAEAFF. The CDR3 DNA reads TGTGCCAGCAGCTTCTCAGGGTACGCTGAAGCTTTCTTT.

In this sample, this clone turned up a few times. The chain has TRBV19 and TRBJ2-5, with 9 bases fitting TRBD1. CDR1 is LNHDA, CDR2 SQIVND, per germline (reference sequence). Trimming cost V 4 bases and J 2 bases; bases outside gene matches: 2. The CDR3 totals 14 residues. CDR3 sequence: CASSRGTGQETQYF. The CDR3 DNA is TGTGCCAGTAGTAGGGGGACAGGGCAAGAGACCCAGTACTTC.

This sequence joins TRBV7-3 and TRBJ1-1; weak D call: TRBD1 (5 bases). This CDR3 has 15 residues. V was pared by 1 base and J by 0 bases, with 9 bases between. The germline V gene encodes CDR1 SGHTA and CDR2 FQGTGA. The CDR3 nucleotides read TGTGCCAGCAGCTTAATCAGGGAATTGAACACTGAAGCTTTCTTT. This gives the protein CASSLIRELNTEAFF.

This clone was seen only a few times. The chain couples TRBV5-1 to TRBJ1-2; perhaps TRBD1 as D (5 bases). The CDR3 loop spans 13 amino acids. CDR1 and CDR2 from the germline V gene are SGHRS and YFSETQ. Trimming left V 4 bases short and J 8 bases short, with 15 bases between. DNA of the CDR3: TGCGCCAGCAGCGAACCCCCACAGGTCGGCTACACCTTC. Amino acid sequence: CASSEPPQVGYTF.

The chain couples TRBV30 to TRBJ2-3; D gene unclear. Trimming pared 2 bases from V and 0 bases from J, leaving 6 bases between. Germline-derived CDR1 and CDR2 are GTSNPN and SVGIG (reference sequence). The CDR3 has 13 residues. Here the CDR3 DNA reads TGTGCCTGGAGTACAGTTAGCACAGATACGCAGTATTTT. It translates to CAWSTVSTDTQYF. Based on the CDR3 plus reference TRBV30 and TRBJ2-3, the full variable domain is SQTIHQWPATLVQPVGSPLSLECTVEGTSNPNLYWYRQAAGRGLQLLFYSVGIGQISSEVPQNLSASRPQDRQFILSSKKLLLSDSGFYLCAWSTVSTDTQYFGPGTRLTVL.

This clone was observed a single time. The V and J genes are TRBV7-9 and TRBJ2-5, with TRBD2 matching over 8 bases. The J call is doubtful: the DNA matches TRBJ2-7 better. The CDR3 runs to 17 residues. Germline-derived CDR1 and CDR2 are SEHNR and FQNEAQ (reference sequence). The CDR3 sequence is CASSLVGGVGLVGEQYF. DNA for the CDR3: TGTGCCAGCAGCTTAGTCGGGGGGGTAGGATTGGTTGGCGAGCAGTACTTC.

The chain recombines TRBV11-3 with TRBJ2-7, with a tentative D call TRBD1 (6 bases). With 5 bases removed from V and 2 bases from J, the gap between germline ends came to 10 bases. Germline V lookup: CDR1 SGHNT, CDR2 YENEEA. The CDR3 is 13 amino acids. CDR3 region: CASSQGGTYEQYF. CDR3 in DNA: TGTGCCAGCAGCCAAGGGGGAACCTACGAGCAGTACTTC.

The CDR3 region is CASSQGVAGKPQHF. The CDR3 bases are TGCGCCAGCAGCCAAGGGGTGGCAGGGAAGCCCCAGCATTTT. The J gene is TRBJ1-5, the V gene TRBV4-1; a possible D gene is TRBD1 (5 bases). The germline CDR1 and CDR2 sequences are MGHRA and YSYEKL. The V gene lost 1 base and the J gene lost 8 bases, with 12 bases spanning the gap. This CDR3 is built from 14 residues.

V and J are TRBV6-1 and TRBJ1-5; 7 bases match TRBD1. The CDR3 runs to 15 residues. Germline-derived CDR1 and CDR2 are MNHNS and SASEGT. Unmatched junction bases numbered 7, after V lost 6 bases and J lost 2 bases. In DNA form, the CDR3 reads TGTGCCAGCAGCAGACAGGGTAACGGCAATCAGCCCCAGCATTTT. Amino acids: CASSRQGNGNQPQHF.

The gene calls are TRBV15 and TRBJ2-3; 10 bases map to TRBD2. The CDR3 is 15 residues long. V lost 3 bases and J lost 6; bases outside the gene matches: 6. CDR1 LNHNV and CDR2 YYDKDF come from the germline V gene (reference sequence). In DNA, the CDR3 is TGTGCCACCAGCAGCCTTCGGACTAGCGGTGATACGCAGTATTTT. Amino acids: CATSSLRTSGDTQYF.